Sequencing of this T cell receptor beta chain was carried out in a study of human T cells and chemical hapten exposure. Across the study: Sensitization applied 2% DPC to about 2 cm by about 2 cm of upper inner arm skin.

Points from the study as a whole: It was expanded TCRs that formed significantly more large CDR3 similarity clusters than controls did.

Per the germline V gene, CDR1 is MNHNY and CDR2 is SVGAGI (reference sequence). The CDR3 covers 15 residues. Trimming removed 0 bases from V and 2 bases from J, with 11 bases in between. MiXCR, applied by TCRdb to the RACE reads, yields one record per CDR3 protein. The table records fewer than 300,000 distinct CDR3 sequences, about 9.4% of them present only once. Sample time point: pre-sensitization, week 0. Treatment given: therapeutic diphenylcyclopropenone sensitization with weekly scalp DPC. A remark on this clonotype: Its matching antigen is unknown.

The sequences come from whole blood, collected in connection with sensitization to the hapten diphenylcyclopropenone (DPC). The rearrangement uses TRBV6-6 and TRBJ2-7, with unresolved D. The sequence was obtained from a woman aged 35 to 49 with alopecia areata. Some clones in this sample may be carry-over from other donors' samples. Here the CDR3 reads CASSYSADVTYEQYF. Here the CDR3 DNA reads TGTGCCAGCAGTTACTCGGCGGACGTAACCTACGAGCAGTACTTC.